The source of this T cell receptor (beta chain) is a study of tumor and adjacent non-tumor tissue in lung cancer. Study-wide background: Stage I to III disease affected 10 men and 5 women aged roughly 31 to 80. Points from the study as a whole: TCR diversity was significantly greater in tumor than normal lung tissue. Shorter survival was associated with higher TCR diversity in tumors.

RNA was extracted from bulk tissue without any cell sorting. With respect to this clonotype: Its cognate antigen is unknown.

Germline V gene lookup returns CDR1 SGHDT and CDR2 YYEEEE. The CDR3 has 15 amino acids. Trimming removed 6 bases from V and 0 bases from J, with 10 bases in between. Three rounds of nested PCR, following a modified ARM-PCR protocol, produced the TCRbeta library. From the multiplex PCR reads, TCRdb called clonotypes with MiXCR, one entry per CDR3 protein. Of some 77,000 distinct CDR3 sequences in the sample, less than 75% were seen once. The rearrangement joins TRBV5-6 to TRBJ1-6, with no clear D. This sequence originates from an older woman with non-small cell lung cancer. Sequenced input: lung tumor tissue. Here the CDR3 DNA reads TGTGCCAGCAACGGCTGGAGCTCCTATAATTCACCCCTCCACTTT. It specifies CASNGWSSYNSPLHF.